One TCR beta chain is described in this entry. What it binds is unknown. These data originate in a study of T-cell memory formation after mild COVID-19. Study-wide results and limits: Clones that contracted from day 15 to 85 were balanced CD4/CD8, while later expanders leaned CD4+.

It was 5'RACE with constant-segment primers that produced the TCR alpha and TCR beta cDNA libraries, which carried sample barcodes and UMIs. In TCRdb, the 5' RACE reads were re-called with MiXCR into one record per CDR3 protein. The sample records about 190,000 distinct CDR3 sequences, about 22% being singletons. Germline lookup yields CDR1 SNHLY and CDR2 FYNNEI. CDR3 length equals 12 residues. The V gene lost 6 bases and the J gene lost 5 bases, with 8 bases spanning the gap. The TCR was taken from an adult woman who had mild COVID-19 (a few samples of this study predate the infection). Cell type and time point are not known. The sequencing input was PBMCs or a T cell subset sorted from them (not recorded which). V usage is TRBV2 and J usage is TRBJ1-5; D unresolved. CDR3 sequence reads: CASRDIYQPQHF. Here the CDR3 DNA reads TGTGCCAGCAGGGATATCTATCAGCCCCAGCATTTT.